The present entry profiles one T cell receptor (beta chain) with its context. This record belongs to a study of cytomegalovirus exposure and HLA in healthy donors. This PCR relied on a set of 60 Vbeta primers and 13 Jbeta primers. Assay: immunoSEQ multiplex PCR; the TCRdb copy retains only in-frame clones and omits some. This sample has some 95,000 clones, with approximately 71% found just once. The V gene lost 0 bases and the J gene lost 2 bases, with 2 bases spanning the gap. The CDR3 loop spans 12 amino acids. In germline, CDR1 is MNHNY, CDR2 SVGAGI (reference sequence). The sequence derives from a woman aged 18-30 years in good health and CMV-seropositive. The sequencing input was PBMCs. The gene calls are TRBV6-6 and TRBJ2-7, with no clear D. The CDR3 loop is CASSYSTYEQYF. The CDR3 bases are TGTGCCAGCAGTTACTCCACCTACGAGCAGTACTTC.